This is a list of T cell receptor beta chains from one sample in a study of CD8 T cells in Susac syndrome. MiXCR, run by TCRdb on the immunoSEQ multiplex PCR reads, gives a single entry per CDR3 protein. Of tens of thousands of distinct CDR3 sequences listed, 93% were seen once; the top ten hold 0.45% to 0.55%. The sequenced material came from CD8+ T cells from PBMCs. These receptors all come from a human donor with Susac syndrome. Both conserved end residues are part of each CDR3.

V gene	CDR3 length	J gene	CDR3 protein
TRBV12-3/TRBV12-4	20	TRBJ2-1	CASSLTLGLAGVSSYNEQFF
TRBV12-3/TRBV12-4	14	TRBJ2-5	CASSPGAGVKTQYF
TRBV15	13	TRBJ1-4	CATLDRTSEKLFF
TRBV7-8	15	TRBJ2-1	CASSLVGGVSNEQFF
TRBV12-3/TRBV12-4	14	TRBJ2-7	CASSLGADSYEQYF
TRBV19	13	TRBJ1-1	CASSIGVWTEAFF
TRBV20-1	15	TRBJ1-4	CSAKGTGSGGEKLFF
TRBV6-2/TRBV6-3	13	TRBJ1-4	CASSWGSIEKLFF
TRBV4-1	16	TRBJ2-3	CASSQVGQRPTDTQYF
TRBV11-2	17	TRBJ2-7	CASSLVFGLAGSYEQYF
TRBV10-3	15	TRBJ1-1	CAISDPTGVRTEAFF
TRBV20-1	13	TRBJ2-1	CSAPLMSNNEQFF
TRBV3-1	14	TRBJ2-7	CASSQDEEGLEQYF
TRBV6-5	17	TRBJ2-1	CNSSFSATFGGHNEQFF
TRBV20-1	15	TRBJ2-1	CSARTRGAVYNEQFF
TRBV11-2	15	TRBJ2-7	CASSLEGASRCEQYF
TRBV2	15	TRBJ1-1	CASRPTGQPNTEAFF
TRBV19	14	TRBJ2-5	CASSTPGQKETQYF
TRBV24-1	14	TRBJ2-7	CATSDERRGYEQYF
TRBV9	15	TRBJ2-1	CASSLRTGSYNEQFF
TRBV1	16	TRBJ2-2	CTSSLLGTGDTGELFF
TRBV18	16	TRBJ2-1	CASSRKGLAGGNEQFF
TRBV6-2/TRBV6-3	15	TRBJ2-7	CASSYASGARDEQYF
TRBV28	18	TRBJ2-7	CASSPWGLAGGIMYEQYF
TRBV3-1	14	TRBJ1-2	CASSPGTEVYGYTF
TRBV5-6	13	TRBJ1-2	CASSWWGGEGYTF
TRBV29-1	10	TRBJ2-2	CSVRSGELFF
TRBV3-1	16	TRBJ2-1	CASSQDGGKVYNEQFF
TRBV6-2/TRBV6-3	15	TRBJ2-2	CASGRTSIGTGELFF
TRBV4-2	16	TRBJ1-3	CASRASTSILGNTIYF
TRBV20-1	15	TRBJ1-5	CSATTQDRKGQPQHF
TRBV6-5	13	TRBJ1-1	CASSYTVNTEAFF
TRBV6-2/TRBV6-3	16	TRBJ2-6	CASKVRGHPGANVLTF
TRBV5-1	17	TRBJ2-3	CASSPGGTSPYQDTQYF
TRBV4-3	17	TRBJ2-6	CASSQLRTATGANVLTF
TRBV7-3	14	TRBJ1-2	CASSQSGGLYGYTF
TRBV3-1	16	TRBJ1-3	CASSQARDRAGNTIYF
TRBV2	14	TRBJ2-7	CASRAGNTHYEQYF
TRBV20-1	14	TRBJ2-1	CSGDGGDSYNEQFF
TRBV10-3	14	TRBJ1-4	CAISDAEYNEKLFF
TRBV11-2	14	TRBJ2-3	CASSWTIAGDTQYF
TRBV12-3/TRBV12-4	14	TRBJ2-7	CASSFNRGAYEQYF
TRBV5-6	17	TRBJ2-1	CASSYPRSGRGYNEQFF
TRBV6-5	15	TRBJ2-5	CASTTRTEYQETQYF
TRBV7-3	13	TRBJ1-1	CASSTDRVTEAFF
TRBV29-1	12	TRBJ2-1	CSVEHLYNEQFF
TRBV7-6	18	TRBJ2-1	CASSSPGQGMFSYNEQFF
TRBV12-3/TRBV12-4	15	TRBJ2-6	CASTSGVPGANVLTF